This T cell receptor (beta chain) was observed in a study of identical twins. TCRdb re-derived calls from the 5' RACE reads in MiXCR, one entry per CDR3 protein. The sample has about 530,000 distinct CDR3 sequences; about 15% are singletons. Germline-derived CDR1 and CDR2 are SGHRS and YFSETQ. CDR3 size: 16 residues. J lost 1 base, V lost 4 bases, and 2 bases had no gene match. A further study also used this sample, focusing on yellow fever vaccine responses in identical twins.

This TCR was sampled from a woman between 18 and 29 years old in good health. This chain joins TRBV5-1 and TRBJ2-2; 12 bases match TRBD2. The sequencing input was CD4+ T cells sorted from blood. CDR3 sequence (DNA): TGCGCCAGCAGCGGGGGACTAGCGGGGAACACCGGGGAGCTGTTTTTT. It specifies CASSGGLAGNTGELFF.